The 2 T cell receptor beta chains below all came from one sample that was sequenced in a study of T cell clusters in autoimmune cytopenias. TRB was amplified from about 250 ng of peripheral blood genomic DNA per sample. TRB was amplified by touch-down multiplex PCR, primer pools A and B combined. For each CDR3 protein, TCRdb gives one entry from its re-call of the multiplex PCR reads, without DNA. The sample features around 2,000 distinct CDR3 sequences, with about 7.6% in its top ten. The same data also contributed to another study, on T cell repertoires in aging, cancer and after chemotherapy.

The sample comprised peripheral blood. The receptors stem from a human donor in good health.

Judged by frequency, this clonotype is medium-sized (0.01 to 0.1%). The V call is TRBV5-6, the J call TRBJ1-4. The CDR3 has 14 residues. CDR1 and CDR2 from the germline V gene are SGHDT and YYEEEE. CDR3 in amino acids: CASSLGQDIGKLFF.

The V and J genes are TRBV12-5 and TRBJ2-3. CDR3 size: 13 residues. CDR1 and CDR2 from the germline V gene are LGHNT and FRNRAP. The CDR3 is CASGFDRTDTQYF.